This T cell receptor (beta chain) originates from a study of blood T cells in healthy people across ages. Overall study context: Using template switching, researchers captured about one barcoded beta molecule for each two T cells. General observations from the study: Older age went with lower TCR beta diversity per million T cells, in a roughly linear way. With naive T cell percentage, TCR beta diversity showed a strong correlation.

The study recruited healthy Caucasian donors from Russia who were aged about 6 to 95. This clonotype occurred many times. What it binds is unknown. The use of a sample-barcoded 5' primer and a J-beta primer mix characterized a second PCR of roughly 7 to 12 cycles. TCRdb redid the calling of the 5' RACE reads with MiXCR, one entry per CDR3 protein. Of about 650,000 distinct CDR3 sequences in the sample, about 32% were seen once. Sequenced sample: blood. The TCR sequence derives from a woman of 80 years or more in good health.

The CDR3 spells CASSLEAGGWEKLFF. CDR3 DNA sequence: TGTGCCAGCAGCTTGGAGGCAGGGGGTTGGGAAAAACTGTTTTTT. The gene calls are TRBV5-8 and TRBJ1-4, with TRBD1 matching 7 bases. The ends lost 0 bases at V and 8 bases at J; junction bases unmatched: 7. The CDR3 sequence is 15 residues long. Germline lookup yields CDR1 SGHTS and CDR2 YDEGEE.